Below are 15 T cell receptor beta chains sequenced from a single sample in a study of OX40 agonist ivuxolimab in advanced cancers. The method was immunoSEQ multiplex PCR; TCRdb's version includes in-frame clones alone and lacks a portion of them. The sample carries approximately 76,000 clones, approximately 85% recorded once. The specimen was CD4+ or CD8+ T cells sorted from blood, collected in a trial of the OX40 agonist ivuxolimab. The receptors originated from an adult with an advanced solid tumor such as melanoma, head and neck, liver or kidney cancer.

This clone showed up just once. The J gene is TRBJ1-5, the V gene TRBV6-1, with a weak D call TRBD1 (6 bases). Deletions cut 4 bases from V and 6 bases from J, with 22 bases between. Germline CDR1 and CDR2: MNHNS and SASEGT. The CDR3 is 17 amino acids. The CDR3 loop is CASSVAPTGTGGQPQHF. The CDR3 DNA reads TGTGCCAGCAGTGTTGCCCCCACAGGGACGGGGGGTCAGCCCCAGCATTTT.

The chain links TRBV19 to TRBJ1-2, with 8 bases that match TRBD1. The V segment lost 6 bases and the J segment 8 bases; nucleotides outside the gene matches: 8. From germline, CDR1 is LNHDA and CDR2 SQIVND (reference sequence). The CDR3 covers 13 residues. The DNA of the CDR3 is TGTGCCAGTAGAGACAGGGGAGGAAGGGGCTACACCTTC. Amino acid sequence: CASRDRGGRGYTF.

V usage is TRBV19 and J usage is TRBJ1-4, with 10 bases aligning to TRBD1. The CDR3 covers 16 residues. With V trimmed by 5 bases and J by 8 bases, 11 bases remained unmatched. Germline V gene data show CDR1 as LNHDA and CDR2 as SQIVND (reference sequence). The CDR3 loop reads CASSSPGTGVAEKLFF. The CDR3 nucleotides are TGTGCCAGTAGTTCTCCGGGGACAGGGGTGGCAGAAAAACTGTTTTTT.

The genes are TRBV4-3 and TRBJ1-6; 8 nucleotides align to TRBD1. V lost 3 bases to trimming and J lost 9 bases; unmatched junction nucleotides: 16. This CDR3 is built from 18 residues. Per germline, CDR1 LGHNA and CDR2 YSLEER. This chain's CDR3 is CASSQGSLPGQVTSPLHF. CDR3 in DNA: TGCGCCAGCAGCCAGGGAAGCCTGCCGGGACAGGTTACTTCACCCCTCCACTTT.

The chain has TRBV9 and TRBJ2-4; the D gene could be TRBD1 or TRBD2 (5 bases each). V lost 3 bases and J 6 bases, leaving 19 bases between the germline ends. Germline V CDR1 and CDR2: SGDLS, YYNGEE. This CDR3 spans 16 amino acids. The chain's CDR3 is CASSADHGGDRNIQYF. CDR3 DNA sequence: TGTGCCAGCAGCGCCGACCATGGGGGTGATAGAAACATTCAGTACTTC.

The chain is built from TRBV7-9 and TRBJ2-2; D is perhaps TRBD1 (5 bases). V was shortened by 3 bases and J by 4 bases, with 9 bases between the two germline ends. This CDR3 has 14 residues. CDR1 and CDR2 from the germline V gene are SEHNR and FQNEAQ (reference sequence). CDR3 sequence (DNA): TGTGCCAGCAGCTTGCAGGGATTCACCGGGGAGCTGTTTTTT. It translates to CASSLQGFTGELFF.

The V call is TRBV5-5, the J call TRBJ2-5, with D maybe TRBD2 (5 bases). The CDR3 runs 14 residues. The ends were cut back, 7 bases at V and 1 base at J, with 14 bases in the middle. Germline V gene sequence: CDR1 SGHKS, CDR2 YYEKEE (reference sequence). The CDR3 coding sequence is TGTGCCAGCGCGCCTCGGCGGGCCCAAGAGACCCAGTACTTC. Amino acids: CASAPRRAQETQYF.

Only one count was recorded for this clone. Other DNA sequences of this sample code for an identical CDR3. This chain uses TRBV18 with TRBJ2-7; no clear D gene. Trimming pared 3 bases from V and 2 bases from J, leaving 11 bases between. Germline V gene sequence: CDR1 KGHSH, CDR2 LQKENI. This CDR3 is built from 14 residues. As DNA, the CDR3 is TGTGCCAGCTCACCTCGCCAAGGAACCTACGAGCAGTACTTC. Its translation: CASSPRQGTYEQYF.

This clone appeared a single time. The chain couples TRBV5-1 to TRBJ1-6; a weak D match, TRBD1 (6 bases). V lost 4 bases to trimming and J lost 8 bases, with 19 bases between them. CDR1 is SGHRS and CDR2 is YFSETQ in the germline V gene. The CDR3 runs to 16 residues. The CDR3: CASSTIGPGGDSPLHF. The DNA of the CDR3 is TGCGCCAGCAGCACGATTGGACCCGGGGGCGATTCACCCCTCCACTTT.

This sequence joins TRBV4-3 and TRBJ1-1; maybe TRBD1 (5 bases). Deletions cut 2 bases from V and 8 bases from J, with 12 bases between. Germline-derived CDR1 and CDR2 are LGHNA and YSLEER. This CDR3 is built from 13 residues. This chain's CDR3 is CASSQLTWGEAFF. The DNA for the CDR3 is TGCGCCAGCAGCCAACTAACCTGGGGGGAAGCTTTCTTT.

The CDR3 region is CMGKLALEAFF. CDR3 DNA: TGTATGGGGAAGTTGGCCTTAGAAGCTTTCTTT. The chain joins TRBV30 to TRBJ1-1; D is ambiguous. This CDR3 spans 11 amino acids. Per the germline V gene, CDR1 is GTSNPN and CDR2 is SVGIG (reference sequence). The whole variable domain, filled in from reference TRBV30 and TRBJ1-1, reads SQTIHQWPATLVQPVGSPLSLECTVEGTSNPNLYWYRQAAGRGLQLLFYSVGIGQISSEVPQNLSASRPQDRQFILSSKKLLLSDSGFYLCMGKLALEAFFGQGTRLTVV.

The rearrangement joins TRBV7-3 to TRBJ1-2; 7 bases fit TRBD1. The germline gives CDR1 SGHTA, CDR2 FQGTGA. J gave up 6 bases and V 0 bases, and 7 bases lay outside the gene matches. The CDR3 is 15 amino acids. The CDR3 nucleotides read TGTGCCAGCAGCTTAACTGGTAGTCAGGGGGATGGCTACACCTTC. It is translated as CASSLTGSQGDGYTF. The full variable domain, with the rest looked up from reference TRBV7-3 and TRBJ1-2, is GAGVSQTPSNKVTEKGKYVELRCDPISGHTALYWYRQSLGQGPEFLIYFQGTGAADDSGLPNDRFFAVRPEGSVSTLKIQRTERGDSAVYLCASSLTGSQGDGYTFGSGTRLTVV.

V usage is TRBV19 and J usage is TRBJ2-5, with 11 bases that match TRBD2. The CDR3 is 14 amino acids. Germline loops: CDR1 LNHDA, CDR2 SQIVND (reference sequence). The J segment lost 3 bases and the V segment lost 5 bases, leaving 2 bases of the junction unmatched. CDR3 protein: CASSSGLAEETQYF. In nucleotides, the CDR3 is TGTGCCAGTAGTTCGGGACTAGCGGAAGAGACCCAGTACTTC.

The rearrangement uses TRBV4-1 and TRBJ2-5; 11 nucleotides line up with TRBD2. The V gene end was trimmed by 4 bases and the J gene end by 3 bases; junction bases not matched to a gene: 4. This CDR3 region has 15 residues. The V gene's germline CDR1 is MGHRA and CDR2 YSYEKL. The CDR3 DNA reads TGCGCCAGCAGCCGAGGGACTAGCGGAAAAGAGACCCAGTACTTC. Translation gives CASSRGTSGKETQYF.

By frequency in the sample, this clone is medium-sized. The chain carries TRBV7-9 and TRBJ1-2; D gene unclear. The CDR3 runs 15 residues. V was trimmed by 5 bases and J by 5 bases, leaving 18 bases between them. The germline V gene has CDR1 SEHNR and CDR2 FQNEAQ (reference sequence). CDR3 in DNA: TGTGCCAGCAGCCCACCGAGGACCTCCGGATATGGCTACACCTTC. Encoded protein: CASSPPRTSGYGYTF.